This TCR beta chain was obtained from a study of blood T cell repertoires in COVID-19. The table came from immunoSEQ multiplex PCR; TCRdb's copy has only in-frame clones and leaves some out. The sample holds about 270,000 clones, 81% seen once. Many counts were recorded for this clone. Sequencing was carried out using peripheral blood. The TCR sequence derives from a woman aged 60-70 years with active or convalescent COVID-19.

The CDR3 DNA reads TGTGCCAGCAGTGTAGGGCCAGGGGTTTTGCATTTT. Amino acid sequence: CASSVGPGVLHF. This sequence joins TRBV2 and TRBJ1-5; TRBD1 is a possible D gene (6 bases). Germline loops: CDR1 SNHLY, CDR2 FYNNEI. The CDR3 totals 12 residues. V was trimmed by 4 bases and J by 15 bases, leaving 16 bases between them.